This TCR beta chain emerged from a study of blood T cell repertoires in COVID-19. Study overall: COVID-19 samples, acute and convalescent, were from the United States, Italy and Spain. Nucleic acid was either cDNA or gDNA, and it came from T cells, B-cell-depleted T cells, or PBMCs.

Authors' processing steps: From reference gene primer amplification, estimates of nucleated cell counts were derived. Sequencing was performed with immunoSEQ multiplex PCR; in TCRdb, only in-frame clones are kept and a portion is missing. V and J calls and clone size are as listed in that table; D and trimming were resolved from the DNA. The sample records about 230,000 clones, 83% being singletons. The V gene lost 5 bases and the J gene lost 4 bases, with 15 bases spanning the gap. CDR1 and CDR2 from the germline V gene are SGHRS and YFSETQ. The CDR3 runs 15 residues. The gene calls are TRBV5-1 and TRBJ1-4; D is unclear. The TCR originated in a woman in her forties or fifties with acute or convalescent COVID-19. Material for sequencing was peripheral blood. CDR3 sequence reads: CASSVSPGYNEKLFF. In nucleotides, the CDR3 is TGCGCCAGCAGTGTGTCCCCGGGGTATAATGAAAAACTGTTTTTT. Full variable domain (remainder filled in from reference TRBV5-1 and TRBJ1-4): KAGVTQTPRYLIKTRGQQVTLSCSPISGHRSVSWYQQTPGQGLQFLFEYFSETQRNKGNFPGRFSGRQFSNSRSEMNVSTLELGDSALYLCASSVSPGYNEKLFFGSGTQLSVL.